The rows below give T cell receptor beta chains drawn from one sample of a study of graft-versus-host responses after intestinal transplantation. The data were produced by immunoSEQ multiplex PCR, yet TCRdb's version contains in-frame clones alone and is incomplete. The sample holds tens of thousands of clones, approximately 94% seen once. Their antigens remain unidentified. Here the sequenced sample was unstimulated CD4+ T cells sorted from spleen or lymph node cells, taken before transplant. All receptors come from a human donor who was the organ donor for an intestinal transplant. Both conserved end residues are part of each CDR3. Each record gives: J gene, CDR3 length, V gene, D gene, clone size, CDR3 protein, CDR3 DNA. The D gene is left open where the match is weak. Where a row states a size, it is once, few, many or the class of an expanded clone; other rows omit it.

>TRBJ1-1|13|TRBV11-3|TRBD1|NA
CASSLTGDTEAFF
TGTGCCAGCAGCTTGACAGGGGACACTGAAGCTTTCTTT
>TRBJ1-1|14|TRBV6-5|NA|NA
CASSYEGVNTEAFF
TGTGCCAGCAGTTACGAGGGGGTTAACACTGAAGCTTTCTTT
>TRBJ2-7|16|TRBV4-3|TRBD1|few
CASSQGYGQVFYEQYF
TGCGCCAGCAGCCAAGGATACGGACAGGTTTTCTACGAGCAGTACTTC
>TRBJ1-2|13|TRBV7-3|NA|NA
CASSLLPFYGYTF
TGTGCCAGCAGCTTACTCCCATTCTATGGCTACACCTTC
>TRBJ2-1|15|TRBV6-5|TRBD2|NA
CASSTGTRSYNEQFF
TGTGCCAGCAGTACCGGGACTAGATCCTACAATGAGCAGTTCTTC
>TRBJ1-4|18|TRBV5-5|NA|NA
CASSLWAGQAATNEKLFF
TGTGCCAGCAGCTTGTGGGCAGGGCAGGCCGCAACTAATGAAAAACTGTTTTTT
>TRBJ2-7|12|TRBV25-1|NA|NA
CARHLKWDEQYF
TGTGCCAGACATCTTAAGTGGGACGAGCAGTACTTC
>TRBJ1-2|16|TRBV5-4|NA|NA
CASTRCVPGKIYGYTF
TGTGCCAGCACCCGATGCGTACCAGGAAAGATCTATGGCTACACCTTC
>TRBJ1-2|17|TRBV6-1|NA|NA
CASSEGASRFILYGYTF
TGTGCCAGCAGTGAAGGGGCTTCCAGGTTTATCCTCTATGGCTACACCTTC
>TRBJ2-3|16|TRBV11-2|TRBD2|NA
CASSLLGGGSTDTQYF
TGTGCCAGCAGCTTACTAGGCGGGGGGTCCACAGATACGCAGTATTTT
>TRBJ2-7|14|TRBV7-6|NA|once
CASSLGRGGGEQYF
TGTGCCAGCAGCTTAGGGCGGGGAGGGGGCGAGCAGTACTTC
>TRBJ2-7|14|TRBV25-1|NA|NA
CASSDSRVSYEQYF
TGTGCCAGCAGTGATTCGCGAGTTTCCTACGAGCAGTACTTC
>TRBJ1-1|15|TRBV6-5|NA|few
CASSSAGTQNTEAFF
TGTGCCAGCAGTTCCGCCGGGACACAGAACACTGAAGCTTTCTTT
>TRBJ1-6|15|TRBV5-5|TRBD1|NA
CASSTGQGTTSPLHF
TGTGCCAGCAGCACGGGACAGGGGACTACTTCACCCCTCCACTTT
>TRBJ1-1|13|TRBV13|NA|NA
CASSYRVSTEAFF
TGTGCCAGCAGCTACAGGGTTTCGACTGAAGCTTTCTTT
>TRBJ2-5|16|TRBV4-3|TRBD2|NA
CASSQVSSGRGETQYF
TGCGCCAGCAGCCAAGTATCCTCGGGGAGGGGAGAGACCCAGTACTTC
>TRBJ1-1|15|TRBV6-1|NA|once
CASSEYRGVTTEAFF
TGTGCCAGCAGTGAATACCGAGGGGTGACCACTGAAGCTTTCTTT
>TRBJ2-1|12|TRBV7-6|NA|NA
CASSLDGTEQFF
TGTGCCAGCAGCTTAGACGGGACCGAGCAGTTCTTC
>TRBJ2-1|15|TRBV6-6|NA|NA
CASSYVRSGTNEQFF
TGTGCCAGCAGTTACGTGAGGTCCGGGACTAATGAGCAGTTCTTC
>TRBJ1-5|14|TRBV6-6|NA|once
CASSPTYSNQPQHF
TGTGCCAGCAGCCCGACTTATAGCAATCAGCCCCAGCATTTT
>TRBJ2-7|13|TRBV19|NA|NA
CASSINGGYEQYF
TGTGCCAGTAGTATCAATGGGGGCTACGAGCAGTACTTC
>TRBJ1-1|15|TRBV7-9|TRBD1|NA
CASSSTGGKNTEAFF
TGTGCCAGCAGCTCGACAGGGGGCAAGAACACTGAAGCTTTCTTT
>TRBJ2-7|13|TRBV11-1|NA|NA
CASSPAGRAAQYF
TGTGCCAGCAGCCCTGCGGGACGGGCGGCGCAGTACTTC
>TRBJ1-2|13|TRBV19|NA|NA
CASSIAVDYGYTF
TGTGCCAGTAGTATAGCAGTCGACTATGGCTACACCTTC
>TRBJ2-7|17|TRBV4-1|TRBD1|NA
CASSQDLVKGAVYEQYF
TGCGCCAGCAGCCAAGATTTGGTCAAGGGGGCGGTTTACGAGCAGTACTTC
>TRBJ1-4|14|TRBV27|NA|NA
CASSSRSESEKLFF
TGTGCCAGCAGTTCCCGGAGTGAATCGGAAAAACTGTTTTTT
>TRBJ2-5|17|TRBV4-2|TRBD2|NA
CASSRGLAGKHQETQYF
TGTGCCAGCAGCCGTGGACTAGCGGGGAAACACCAAGAGACCCAGTACTTC
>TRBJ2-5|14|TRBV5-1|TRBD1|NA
CASAIPTGEETQYF
TGCGCCAGCGCAATACCGACAGGGGAAGAGACCCAGTACTTC
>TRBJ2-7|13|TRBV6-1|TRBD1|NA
CASGPGQGYEQYF
TGTGCCAGCGGTCCGGGACAGGGCTACGAGCAGTACTTC
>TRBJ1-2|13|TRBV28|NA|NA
CASSFNWDYGYTF
TGTGCCAGCAGTTTCAATTGGGACTATGGCTACACCTTC
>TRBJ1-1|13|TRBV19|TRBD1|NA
CASKSGGLTEAFF
TGTGCCAGTAAGTCAGGGGGCCTGACTGAAGCTTTCTTT
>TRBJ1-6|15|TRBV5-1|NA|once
CASSLVWGINSPLHF
TGCGCCAGCAGCTTGGTATGGGGGATCAATTCACCCCTCCACTTT
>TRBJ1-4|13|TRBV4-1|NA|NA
CASSQDYSEKLFF
TGCGCCAGCAGCCAAGATTACTCCGAAAAACTGTTTTTT
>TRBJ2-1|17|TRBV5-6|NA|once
CASSLVGGASSYNEQFF
TGTGCCAGCAGCTTGGTTGGGGGGGCGAGCTCCTACAATGAGCAGTTCTTC
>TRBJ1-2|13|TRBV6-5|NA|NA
CASSYGGNYGYTF
TGTGCCAGCAGTTACGGGGGTAACTATGGCTACACCTTC
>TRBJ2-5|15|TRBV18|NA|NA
CASSPPSPSRETQYF
TGTGCCAGCTCACCACCCTCCCCTAGCCGAGAGACCCAGTACTTC
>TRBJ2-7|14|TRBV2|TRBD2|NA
CASSEGAGGDEQYF
TGTGCCAGCAGTGAAGGGGCGGGGGGCGACGAGCAGTACTTC
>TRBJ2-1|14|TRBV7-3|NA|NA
CASSLTGGYNEQFF
TGTGCCAGCAGCTTAACAGGGGGCTACAATGAGCAGTTCTTC
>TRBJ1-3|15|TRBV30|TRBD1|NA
CACRTGPTGGNTIYF
TGTGCCTGCCGGACAGGGCCCACGGGCGGAAACACCATATATTTT
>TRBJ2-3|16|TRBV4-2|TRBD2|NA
CASSRGLAGGEDTQYF
TGTGCCAGCAGCCGGGGACTAGCGGGGGGTGAAGATACGCAGTATTTT
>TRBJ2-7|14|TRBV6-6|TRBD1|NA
CASSWTGVSYEQYF
TGTGCCAGCAGTTGGACAGGGGTATCCTACGAGCAGTACTTC
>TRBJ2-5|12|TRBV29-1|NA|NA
CSGEQRGGTQYF
TGCAGCGGCGAACAAAGGGGGGGGACCCAGTACTTC
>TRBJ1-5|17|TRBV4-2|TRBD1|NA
CASSQEARGYSNQPQHF
TGTGCCAGCAGCCAAGAGGCCAGGGGGTATAGCAATCAGCCCCAGCATTTT
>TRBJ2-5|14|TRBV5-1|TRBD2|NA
CASRGLVWSETQYF
TGCGCCAGCAGAGGACTAGTGTGGTCAGAGACCCAGTACTTC
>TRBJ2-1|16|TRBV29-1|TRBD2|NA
CSVGLAGGSSYNEQFF
TGCAGCGTCGGACTAGCGGGGGGGAGCTCCTACAATGAGCAGTTCTTC
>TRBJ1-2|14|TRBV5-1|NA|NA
CASSFGTVNYGYTF
TGCGCCAGCAGCTTTGGAACGGTCAACTATGGCTACACCTTC